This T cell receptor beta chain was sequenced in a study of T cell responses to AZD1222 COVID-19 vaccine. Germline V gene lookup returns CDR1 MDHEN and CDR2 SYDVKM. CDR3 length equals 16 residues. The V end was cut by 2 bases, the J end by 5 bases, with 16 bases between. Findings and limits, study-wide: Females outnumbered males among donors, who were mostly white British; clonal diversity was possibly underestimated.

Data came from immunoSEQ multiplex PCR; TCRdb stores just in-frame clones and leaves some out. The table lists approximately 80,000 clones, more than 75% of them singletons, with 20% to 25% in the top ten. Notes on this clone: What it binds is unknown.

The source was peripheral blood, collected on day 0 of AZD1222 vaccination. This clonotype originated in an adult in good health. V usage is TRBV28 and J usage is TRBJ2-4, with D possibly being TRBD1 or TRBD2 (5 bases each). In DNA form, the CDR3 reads TGTGCCAGCAGTTTAGGTGTCAGCGAGGGGCAAAACATTCAGTACTTC. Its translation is CASSLGVSEGQNIQYF.